This T cell receptor beta chain was found in a study of tumor-infiltrating lymphocytes in primary liver carcinoma. The length of the CDR3 is 14 residues. Germline assignment: CDR1 WSHSY and CDR2 SAAADI. Study outcomes and limitations: Between tumor regions, pairs overlapped more than tumor-adjacent and tumor-blood pairs did.

Synthesis of TCR beta cDNA was carried out from 500 ng total RNA with a constant-region primer. It was through three nested multiplex PCR rounds of slightly modified ARM-PCR that TCR beta libraries arose. PCR rounds one and two used TRBV1-TRBV30 forward primers with a C-beta reverse primer for approximately 10 cycles each. Each CDR3 protein is one row after TCRdb ran MiXCR on the multiplex PCR reads. The profile shows 90,000 to 150,000 distinct CDR3 sequences, nearly 70% of them singletons. The roughly 19-32 mg bulk tissue piece was not sorted before simultaneous RNA and DNA extraction. Patients underwent surgical resection for primary liver carcinoma. Patients carried chronic HBV infection without prior treatment. As for this clonotype: Its cognate antigen is unknown. The germline gene is not matched at one end of the junction; a read error may be the cause.

This chain joins TRBV10-2 and TRBJ2-5; TRBD1 agrees at 8 bases. This receptor was taken from a woman in her sixties or seventies with primary liver carcinoma and hepatitis B virus infection. Sequencing input: tumor-adjacent normal liver tissue. The CDR3 region has the DNA TGCGCCAACAGGGGGAGACAGGGCCAAGAGATCCAGTACTTC. As protein: CANRGRQGQEIQYF.